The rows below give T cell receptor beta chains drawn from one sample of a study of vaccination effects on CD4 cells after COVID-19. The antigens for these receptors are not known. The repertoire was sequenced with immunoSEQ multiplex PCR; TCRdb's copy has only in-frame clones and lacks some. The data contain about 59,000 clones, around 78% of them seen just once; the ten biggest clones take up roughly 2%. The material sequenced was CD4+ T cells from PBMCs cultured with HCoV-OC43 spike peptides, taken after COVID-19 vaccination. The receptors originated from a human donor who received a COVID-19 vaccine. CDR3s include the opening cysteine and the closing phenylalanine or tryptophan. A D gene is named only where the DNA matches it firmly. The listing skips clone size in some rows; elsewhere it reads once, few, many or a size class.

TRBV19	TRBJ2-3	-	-	TGTGCCAGTAGATACGGGGTTAGCACAGATACGCAGTATTTT	CASRYGVSTDTQYF
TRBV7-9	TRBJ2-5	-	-	TGTGCCAGCAGCTTAGGGGCAGGGCCAGAGACCCAGTACTTC	CASSLGAGPETQYF
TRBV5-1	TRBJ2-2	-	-	TGCGCCAGCAGCTTAATGGCATCCTTCACCGGGGAGCTGTTTTTT	CASSLMASFTGELFF
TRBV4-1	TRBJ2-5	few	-	TGCGCCAGCAGCCAAGGTATGGGCCTGAGGCAAGAGACCCAGTACTTC	CASSQGMGLRQETQYF
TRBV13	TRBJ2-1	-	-	TGTGCCAGCAGCTTGGTCCCGGCAAGCAATGAGCAGTTCTTC	CASSLVPASNEQFF
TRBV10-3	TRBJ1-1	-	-	TGTGCCATCAGTGAAGTAGGAACTGAAGCTTTCTTT	CAISEVGTEAFF
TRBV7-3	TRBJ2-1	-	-	TGTGCCAGCAGCCCCAACCAGTACAATGAGCAGTTCTTC	CASSPNQYNEQFF
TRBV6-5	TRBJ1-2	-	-	TGTGCCAGCAGATCTCCCGGGACGGGCGACCCCTACACCTTC	CASRSPGTGDPYTF
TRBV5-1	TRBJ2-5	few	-	TGCGCCAGCAGCTTGTTCGGCGGAGCGGAGACCCAGTACTTC	CASSLFGGAETQYF
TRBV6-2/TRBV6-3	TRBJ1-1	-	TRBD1	TGTGCCAGCAGTGAGCCGACAGGGATCCCTCCTGACGATGAAGCTTTCTTT	CASSEPTGIPPDDEAFF
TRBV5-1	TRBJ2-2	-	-	TGCGCCAGCTACCGCGGGCCGGGCACCGGGGAGCTGTTTTTT	CASYRGPGTGELFF
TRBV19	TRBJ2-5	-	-	TGTGCCAGTAGCCGAGGACTCACCACCCCGGAGACCCAGTACTTC	CASSRGLTTPETQYF
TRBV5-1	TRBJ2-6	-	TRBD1	TGCGCCAGCAGCTCTACAGGGGACTCTGGGGCCAACGTCCTGACTTTC	CASSSTGDSGANVLTF
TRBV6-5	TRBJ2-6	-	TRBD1	TGTGCCAGCACCTTGGACAGGGCCGGGGCCAACGTCCTGACTTTC	CASTLDRAGANVLTF
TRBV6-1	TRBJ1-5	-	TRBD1	TGTGCCAGCAGGGAAACAGGGGCGGGATACAGCAATCAGCCCCAGCATTTT	CASRETGAGYSNQPQHF
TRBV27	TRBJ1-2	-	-	TGTGCCAGCAGAAAGCCGGGTGTTTGGGGCTACACCTTC	CASRKPGVWGYTF
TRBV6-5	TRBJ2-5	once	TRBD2	TGTGCCAGCAGGGGACTAGCGGGGGGGCAGGAGACCCAGTACTTC	CASRGLAGGQETQYF
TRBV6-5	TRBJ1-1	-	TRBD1	TGTGCCATCCGGGACAGTCGTTGGACGACTGAAGCTTTCTTT	CAIRDSRWTTEAFF
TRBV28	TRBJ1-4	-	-	TGTGCCAGCAGTTGGGGTAATGAAAAACTGTTTTTT	CASSWGNEKLFF
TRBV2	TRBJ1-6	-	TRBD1	TGTGCCAGCAACCCGACAGGGGGCCAATATAGTTCACCCCTCCACTTT	CASNPTGGQYSSPLHF
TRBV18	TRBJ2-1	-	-	TGTGCCAGCTCACCACTACAGGGGCCGGAGGGTGAGCAGTTCTTC	CASSPLQGPEGEQFF
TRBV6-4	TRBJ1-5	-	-	TGTGCCAGCTCTCCTCCCGGGATGGATAGCAATCAGCCCCAGCATTTT	CASSPPGMDSNQPQHF
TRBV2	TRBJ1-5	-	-	TGTGCCAGCGGACATCTAGCCTCGAGCAATCAGCCCCAGCATTTT	CASGHLASSNQPQHF
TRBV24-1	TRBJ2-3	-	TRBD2	TGTGCCACCAGTGATTTGGGGGGACTAGCGGGCACAGATACGCAGTATTTT	CATSDLGGLAGTDTQYF
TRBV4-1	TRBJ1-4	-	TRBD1	TGCGCCAGCAGCCAAACAGGGGGCGGAACTAATGAAAAACTGTTTTTT	CASSQTGGGTNEKLFF
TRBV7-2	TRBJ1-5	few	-	TGTGCCAGCAGCTTAAATGCAGGGGGCAATCAGCCCCAGCATTTT	CASSLNAGGNQPQHF
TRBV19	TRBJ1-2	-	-	TGTGCCAGTAGTATAGATCATAGCTATGGCTATGGCTACACCTTC	CASSIDHSYGYGYTF
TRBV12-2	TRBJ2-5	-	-	TGTGCAAGTCGCTGGGGACTAGCGGGGGCCTACCAAGAGACCCAGTACTTC	CASRWGLAGAYQETQYF
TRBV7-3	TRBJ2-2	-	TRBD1	TGTGCCAGCAGCTTACAGGGGGCGGGAACGGGGGAGCTGTTTTTT	CASSLQGAGTGELFF
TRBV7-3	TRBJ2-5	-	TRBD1	TGTGCCAGCAGCTTAGACAGGGGGCAGACCCAGTACTTC	CASSLDRGQTQYF
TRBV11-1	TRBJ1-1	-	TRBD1	TGTGCCAGCAGCTGGACAGGGCCGACTTTCTTT	CASSWTGPTFF
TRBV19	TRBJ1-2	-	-	TGTGCCAGTAGTGAAGGGACTTCTGGGCACTATGGCTACACCTTC	CASSEGTSGHYGYTF
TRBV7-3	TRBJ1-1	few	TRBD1	TGTGCCAGCAGCCGTACAGGGGTGGGTGAAGCTTTCTTT	CASSRTGVGEAFF
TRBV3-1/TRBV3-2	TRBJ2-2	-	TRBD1	TGTGCCAGCAGAAAGGAGGGTACAGGGGGCGCGCTGTTTTTT	CASRKEGTGGALFF
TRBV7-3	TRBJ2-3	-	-	TGTGCCAGCAGCTTACGGCAGGGGGGAGCAGATACGCAGTATTTT	CASSLRQGGADTQYF
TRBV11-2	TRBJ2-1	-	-	TGTGCCAGCAGCTTATTCTACAATGAGCAGTTCTTC	CASSLFYNEQFF
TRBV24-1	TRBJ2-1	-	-	TGTGCCACCAGTGACCTCAGGGCCAGCTCCTACAATGAGCAGTTCTTC	CATSDLRASSYNEQFF
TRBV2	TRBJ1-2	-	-	TGTGCCAGCAGTGATAGGGGCACTAACTATGGCTACACCTTC	CASSDRGTNYGYTF
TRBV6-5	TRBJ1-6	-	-	TGTGCCAGCAGTCCCGTTCAAGGGGCACCCCTCCACTTT	CASSPVQGAPLHF
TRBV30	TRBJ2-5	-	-	TGTGCCCTATCCCGGGGGGCACAAGAGACCCAGTACTTC	CALSRGAQETQYF
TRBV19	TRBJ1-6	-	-	TGTGCCAGTAGAGGAAGGGGGGAGTCACCCCTCCACTTT	CASRGRGESPLHF
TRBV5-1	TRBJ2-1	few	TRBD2	TGCGCCAGCAGCGGGGGACTAGCGGGGGACCTTCGGAATGAGCAGTTCTTC	CASSGGLAGDLRNEQFF